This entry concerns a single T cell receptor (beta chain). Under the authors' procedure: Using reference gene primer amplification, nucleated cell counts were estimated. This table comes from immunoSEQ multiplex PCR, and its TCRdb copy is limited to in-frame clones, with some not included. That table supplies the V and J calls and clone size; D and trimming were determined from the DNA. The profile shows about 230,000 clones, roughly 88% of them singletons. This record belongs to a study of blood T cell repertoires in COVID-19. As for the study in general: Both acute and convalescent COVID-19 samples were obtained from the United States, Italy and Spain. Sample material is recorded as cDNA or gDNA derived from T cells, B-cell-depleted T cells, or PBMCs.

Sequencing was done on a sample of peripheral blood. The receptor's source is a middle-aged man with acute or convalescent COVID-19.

The CDR3 bases are TGTGCCAGCAGCTTCGGACAGGCTCCGGGAGCTTTCTTT. Its translation: CASSFGQAPGAFF. The chain carries TRBV12-3 or TRBV12-4 and TRBJ1-1; TRBD1 agrees at 7 bases. The length of the CDR3 is 13 residues. With V trimmed by 6 bases and J by 10 bases, 11 bases remained unmatched.